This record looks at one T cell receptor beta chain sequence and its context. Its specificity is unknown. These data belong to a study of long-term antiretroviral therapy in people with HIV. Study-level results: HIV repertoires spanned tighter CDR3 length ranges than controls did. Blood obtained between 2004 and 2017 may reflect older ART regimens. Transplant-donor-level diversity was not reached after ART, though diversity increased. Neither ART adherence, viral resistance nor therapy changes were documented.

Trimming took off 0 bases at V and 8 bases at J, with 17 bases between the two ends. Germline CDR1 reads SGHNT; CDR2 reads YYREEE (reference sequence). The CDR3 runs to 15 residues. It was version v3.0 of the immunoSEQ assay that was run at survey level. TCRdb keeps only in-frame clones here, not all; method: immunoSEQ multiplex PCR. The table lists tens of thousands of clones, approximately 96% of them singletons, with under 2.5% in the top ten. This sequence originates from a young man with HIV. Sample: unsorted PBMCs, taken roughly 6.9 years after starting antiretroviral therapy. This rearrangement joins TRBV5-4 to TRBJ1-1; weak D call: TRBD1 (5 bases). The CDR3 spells CASSLALGVSSEAFF. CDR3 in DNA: TGTGCCAGCAGCTTGGCCCTGGGGGTAAGTTCGGAAGCTTTCTTT.